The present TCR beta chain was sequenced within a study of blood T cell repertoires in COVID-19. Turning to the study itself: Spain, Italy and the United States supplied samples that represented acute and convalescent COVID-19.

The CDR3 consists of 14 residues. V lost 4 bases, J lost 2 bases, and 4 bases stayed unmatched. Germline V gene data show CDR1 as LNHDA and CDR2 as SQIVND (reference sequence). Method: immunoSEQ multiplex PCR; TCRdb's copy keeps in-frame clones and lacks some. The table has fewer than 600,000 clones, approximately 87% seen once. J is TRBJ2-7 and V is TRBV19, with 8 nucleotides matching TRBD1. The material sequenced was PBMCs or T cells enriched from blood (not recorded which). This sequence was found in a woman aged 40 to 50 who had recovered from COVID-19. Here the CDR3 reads CASSNTGGTYEQYF. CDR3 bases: TGTGCCAGTAGTAATACAGGGGGGACCTACGAGCAGTACTTC.